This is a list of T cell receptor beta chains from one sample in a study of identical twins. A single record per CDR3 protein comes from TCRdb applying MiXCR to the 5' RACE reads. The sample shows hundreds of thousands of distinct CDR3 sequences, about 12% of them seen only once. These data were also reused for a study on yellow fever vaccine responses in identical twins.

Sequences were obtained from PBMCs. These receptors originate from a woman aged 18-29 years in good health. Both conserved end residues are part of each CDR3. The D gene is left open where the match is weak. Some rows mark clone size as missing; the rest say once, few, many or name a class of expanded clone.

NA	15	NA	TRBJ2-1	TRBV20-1	CSARGGRSSYNEQFF	TGCAGTGCTAGAGGCGGGCGAAGCTCCTACAATGAGCAGTTCTTC
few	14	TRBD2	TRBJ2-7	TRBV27	CASSFAGVTYEQYF	TGTGCCAGCAGTTTTGCGGGAGTGACTTACGAGCAGTACTTC
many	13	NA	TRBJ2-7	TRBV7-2	CASSLKSSYEQYF	TGTGCCAGCAGCTTGAAGAGCTCCTACGAGCAGTACTTC
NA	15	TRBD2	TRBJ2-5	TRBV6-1	CASRRTSGTPGDQYF	TGTGCCAGCAGAAGAACTAGCGGGACTCCAGGAGACCAGTACTTC
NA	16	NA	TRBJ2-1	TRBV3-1	CASSHQASGSYNEQFF	TGTGCCAGCAGCCACCAGGCCAGCGGTTCCTACAATGAGCAGTTCTTC
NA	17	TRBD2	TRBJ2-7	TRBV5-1	CASSLGLAGGRNYEQYF	TGCGCCAGCAGCTTGGGACTAGCGGGAGGTCGAAACTACGAGCAGTACTTC
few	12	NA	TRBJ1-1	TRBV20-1	CSASAGSSEAFF	TGCAGTGCTAGCGCTGGTAGTTCTGAAGCTTTCTTT
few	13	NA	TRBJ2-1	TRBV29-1	CSVVGPSYNEQFF	TGCAGCGTTGTAGGACCTTCCTACAATGAGCAGTTCTTC
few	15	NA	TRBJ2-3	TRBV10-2	CATFVGVGSTDTQYF	TGCGCCACCTTCGTTGGGGTCGGGAGCACAGATACGCAGTATTTT
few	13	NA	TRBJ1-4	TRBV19	CASSISPGEKLFF	TGTGCCAGTAGTATAAGTCCGGGTGAAAAACTGTTTTTT
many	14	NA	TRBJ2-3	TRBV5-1	CASSSKAVSDTQYF	TGCGCCAGCAGCTCAAAAGCGGTATCAGATACGCAGTATTTT
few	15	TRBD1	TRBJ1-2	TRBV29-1	CSVDGTGSRVYGYTF	TGCAGCGTTGATGGGACAGGGTCAAGAGTCTATGGCTACACCTTC
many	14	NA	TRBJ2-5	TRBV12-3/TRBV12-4	CASTPGLMKETQYF	TGTGCCAGCACCCCGGGACTCATGAAAGAGACCCAGTACTTC
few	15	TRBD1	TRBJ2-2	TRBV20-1	CSARDAQGARGELFF	TGCAGTGCTAGAGATGCCCAGGGGGCCCGTGGGGAGCTGTTTTTT
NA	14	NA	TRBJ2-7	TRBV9	CASSVGGTIYEQYF	TGTGCCAGCAGCGTAGGCGGGACAATCTACGAGCAGTACTTC
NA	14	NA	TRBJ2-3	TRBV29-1	CSVVASPRTDTQYF	TGCAGCGTAGTAGCGAGCCCCCGCACAGATACGCAGTATTTT
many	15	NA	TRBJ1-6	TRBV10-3	CAIGEGSVGDSPLHF	TGTGCCATCGGGGAGGGATCAGTCGGGGATTCACCCCTCCACTTT
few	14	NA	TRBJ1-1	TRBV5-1	CASSSGLSGTEAFF	TGCGCCAGCAGCTCGGGCCTTTCTGGGACTGAAGCTTTCTTT
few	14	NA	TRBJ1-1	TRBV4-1	CASSPRPPNTEAFF	TGCGCCAGCAGCCCGAGGCCCCCGAACACTGAAGCTTTCTTT
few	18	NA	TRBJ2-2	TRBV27	CASSQPHPPDYYVGELFF	TGTGCCAGCAGTCAGCCCCACCCCCCCGACTATTACGTCGGGGAGCTGTTTTTT
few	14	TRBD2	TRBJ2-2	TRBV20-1	CSARGLAGTGELFF	TGCAGTGCTAGAGGACTAGCGGGGACCGGGGAGCTGTTTTTT
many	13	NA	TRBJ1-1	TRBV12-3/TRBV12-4	CASTPVGDTEAFF	TGTGCCAGCACCCCTGTAGGGGACACTGAAGCTTTCTTT
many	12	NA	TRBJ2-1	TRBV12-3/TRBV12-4	CASSLSGYEQFF	TGTGCCAGCAGTTTGTCGGGATATGAGCAGTTCTTC